This T cell receptor (beta chain) came from a study of blood T cell repertoires in COVID-19. Using immunoSEQ multiplex PCR, the repertoire was profiled, and TCRdb retains in-frame clones only, with some absent. The sample has 93,000 or so clones; around four fifths are singletons. This clonotype was sampled from a human donor in a cohort sampled during active COVID-19. Material for sequencing was peripheral blood.

The CDR3 is CASSRSGWNTEAFF. The CDR3 DNA reads as TGTGCCAGCAGCAGATCAGGGTGGAACACTGAAGCTTTCTTT. The rearrangement joins TRBV3-1 (or the pseudogene TRBV3-2) to TRBJ1-1; maybe TRBD1 (5 bases). Germline values: CDR1 LGHDT, CDR2 YNNKEL (reference sequence). V was trimmed by 5 bases and J by 1 base, leaving 11 bases between them. This CDR3 comprises 14 residues.